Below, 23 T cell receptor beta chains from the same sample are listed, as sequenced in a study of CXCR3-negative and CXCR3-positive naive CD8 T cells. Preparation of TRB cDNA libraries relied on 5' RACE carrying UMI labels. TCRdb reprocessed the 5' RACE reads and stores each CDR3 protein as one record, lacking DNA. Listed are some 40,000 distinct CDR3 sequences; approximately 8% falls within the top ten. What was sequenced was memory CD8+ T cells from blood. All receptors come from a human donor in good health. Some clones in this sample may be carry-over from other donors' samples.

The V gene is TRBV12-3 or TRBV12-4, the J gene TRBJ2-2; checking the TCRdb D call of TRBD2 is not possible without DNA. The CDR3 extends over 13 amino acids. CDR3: CASSPSGPGELFF.

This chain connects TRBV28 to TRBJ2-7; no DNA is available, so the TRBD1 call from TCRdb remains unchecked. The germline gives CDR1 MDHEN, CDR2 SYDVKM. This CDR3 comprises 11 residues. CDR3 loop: CASSYGTEQYF. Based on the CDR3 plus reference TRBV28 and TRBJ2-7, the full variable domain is DVKVTQSSRYLVKRTGEKVFLECVQDMDHENMFWYRQDPGLGLRLIYFSYDVKMKEKGDIPEGYSVSREKKERFSLILESASTNQTSMYLCASSYGTEQYFGPGTRLTVT.

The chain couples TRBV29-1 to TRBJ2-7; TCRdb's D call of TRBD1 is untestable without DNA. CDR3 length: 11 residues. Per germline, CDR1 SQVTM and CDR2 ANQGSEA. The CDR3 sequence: CSAGTAYEQYF.

The CDR3 reads CASSPGDRVDKLFF. The chain recombines TRBV7-9 with TRBJ1-4; TCRdb calls TRBD1, which cannot be checked without DNA. The CDR3 sequence is 14 residues long. Germline assignment: CDR1 SEHNR and CDR2 FQNEAQ (reference sequence).

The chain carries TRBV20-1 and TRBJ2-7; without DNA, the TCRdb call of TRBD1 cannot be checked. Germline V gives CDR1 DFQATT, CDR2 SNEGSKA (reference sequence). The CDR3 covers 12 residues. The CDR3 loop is CSAWVRTYEQYF.

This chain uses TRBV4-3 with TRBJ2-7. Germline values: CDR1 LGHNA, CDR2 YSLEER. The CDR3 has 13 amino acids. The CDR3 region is CASTPGLGDEQYF.

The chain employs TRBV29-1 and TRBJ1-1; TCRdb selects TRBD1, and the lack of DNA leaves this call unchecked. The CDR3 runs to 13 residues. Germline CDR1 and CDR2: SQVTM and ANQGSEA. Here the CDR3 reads CSVYRALITEAFF.

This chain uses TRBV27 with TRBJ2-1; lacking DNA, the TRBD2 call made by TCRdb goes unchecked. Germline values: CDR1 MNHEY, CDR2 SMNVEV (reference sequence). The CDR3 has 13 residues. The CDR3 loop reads CASSMAGNNEQFF.

CDR3: CASSPMFWDEGESYNEQFF. The J gene is TRBJ2-1, the V gene TRBV18; the TRBD2 assignment by TCRdb is unverifiable without DNA. This CDR3 spans 19 amino acids. Per germline, CDR1 KGHSH and CDR2 LQKENI.

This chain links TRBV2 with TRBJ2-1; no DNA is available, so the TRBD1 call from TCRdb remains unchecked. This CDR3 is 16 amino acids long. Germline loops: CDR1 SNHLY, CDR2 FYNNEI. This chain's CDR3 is CASTTQTGTVVNEQFF.

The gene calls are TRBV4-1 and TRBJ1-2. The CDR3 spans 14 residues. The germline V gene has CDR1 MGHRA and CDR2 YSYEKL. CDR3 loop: CASGRGGEDYGYTF.

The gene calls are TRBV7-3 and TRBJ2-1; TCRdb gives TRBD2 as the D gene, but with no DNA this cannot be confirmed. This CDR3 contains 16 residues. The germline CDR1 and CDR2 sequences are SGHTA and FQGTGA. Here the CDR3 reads CASSFSPSGVYNEQFF.

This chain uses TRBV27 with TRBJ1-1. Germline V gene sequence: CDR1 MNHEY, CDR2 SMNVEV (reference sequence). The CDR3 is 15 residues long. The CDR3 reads CASSLSPGENTEAFF.

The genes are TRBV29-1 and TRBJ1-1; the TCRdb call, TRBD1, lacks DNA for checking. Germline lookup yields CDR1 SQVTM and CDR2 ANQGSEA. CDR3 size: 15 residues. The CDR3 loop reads CSDYTGVSMNTEAFF.

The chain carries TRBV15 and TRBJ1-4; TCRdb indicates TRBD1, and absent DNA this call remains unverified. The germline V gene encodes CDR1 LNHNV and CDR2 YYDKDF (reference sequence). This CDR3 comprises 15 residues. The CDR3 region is CATSSAYRADEKLFF.

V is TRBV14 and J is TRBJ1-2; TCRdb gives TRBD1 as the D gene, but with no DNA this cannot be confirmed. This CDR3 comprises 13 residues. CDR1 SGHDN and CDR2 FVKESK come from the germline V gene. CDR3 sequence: CASSQGDSYGYTF. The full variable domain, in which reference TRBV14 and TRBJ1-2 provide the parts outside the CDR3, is EAGVTQFPSHSVIEKGQTVTLRCDPISGHDNLYWYRRVMGKEIKFLLHFVKESKQDESGMPNNRFLAERTGGTYSTLKVQPAELEDSGVYFCASSQGDSYGYTFGSGTRLTVV.

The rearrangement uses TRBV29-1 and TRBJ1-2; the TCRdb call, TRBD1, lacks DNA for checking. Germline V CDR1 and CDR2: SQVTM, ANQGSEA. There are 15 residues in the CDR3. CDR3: CSVGGWDKINYGYTF.

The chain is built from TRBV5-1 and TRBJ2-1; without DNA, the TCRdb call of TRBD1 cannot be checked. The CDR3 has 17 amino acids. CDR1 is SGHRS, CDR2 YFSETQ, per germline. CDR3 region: CASSSTPDGGLYNEQFF.

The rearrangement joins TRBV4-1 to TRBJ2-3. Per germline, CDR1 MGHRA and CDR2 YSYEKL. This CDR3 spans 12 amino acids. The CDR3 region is CASSQVADTQYF.

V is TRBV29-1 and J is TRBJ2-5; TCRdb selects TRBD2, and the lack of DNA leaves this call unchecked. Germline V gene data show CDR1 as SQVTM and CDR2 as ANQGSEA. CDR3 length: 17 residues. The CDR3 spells CSISGTSGSPHQETQYF.

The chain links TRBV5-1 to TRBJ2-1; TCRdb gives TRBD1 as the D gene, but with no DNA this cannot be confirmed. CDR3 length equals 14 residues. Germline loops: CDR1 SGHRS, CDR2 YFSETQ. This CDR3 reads CASSLSGGADEQFF.

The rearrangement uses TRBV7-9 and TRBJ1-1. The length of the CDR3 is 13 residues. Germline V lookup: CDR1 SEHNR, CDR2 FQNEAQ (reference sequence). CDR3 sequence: CAGQGTSNTEAFF.

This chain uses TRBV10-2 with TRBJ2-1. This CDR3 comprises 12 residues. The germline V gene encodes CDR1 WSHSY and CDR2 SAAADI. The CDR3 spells CASSEGSNEQFF.